These 15 T cell receptor beta chains came from one sample sequenced in a study of regulatory T cells in long-lasting Graves disease. Time point noted: newly diagnosed GD, antithyroid drugs for less than 3 months. With RNA extracted from PBMCs as input, the TCR library was made. CDR3 regions were amplified by Arm-PCR using iRepertoire HTBI primers to build TCR beta libraries. TCRdb passed the multiplex PCR reads through MiXCR, listing each CDR3 protein once. Of some 400,000 distinct CDR3 sequences listed, 15% were seen once; the top ten hold approximately 15%. These data were also filed under a second study, of T cells in Graves' hyperthyroidism and ophthalmopathy.

Sample: peripheral blood mononuclear cells (PBMCs), taken at new diagnosis, from a patient treated with antithyroid drugs. These receptors all stem from a woman younger than 45 with Graves disease.

The rearrangement uses TRBV6-2 or TRBV6-3 and TRBJ2-2, with D uncertain. CDR1 is MNHEY and CDR2 is SVGEGT in the germline V gene. V lost 1 base to trimming and J lost 8 bases, with 8 bases between them. This CDR3 comprises 13 residues. CDR3 DNA sequence: TGTGCCAGCAGTTACTGGACCTCTGGGGAGCTGTTTTTT. It translates to CASSYWTSGELFF.

This chain links TRBV11-3 with TRBJ2-1; 12 positions match TRBD2. This CDR3 comprises 15 residues. V dropped 5 bases and J dropped 6; count of bases not matched to a gene: 5. CDR1 is SGHNT and CDR2 is YENEEA in the germline V gene. This chain's CDR3 is CASSTGLAGSNEQFF. Written as DNA, the CDR3 is TGTGCCAGCAGCACTGGACTAGCGGGATCCAATGAGCAGTTCTTC.

This clonotype showed up many times. The J gene is TRBJ2-5, the V gene TRBV6-2 or TRBV6-3; TRBD1 aligns across 7 bases. The CDR3 totals 17 residues. Germline V gene data show CDR1 as MNHEY and CDR2 as SVGEGT. Trimming took 0 bases from V and 5 from J; bases not matched to a gene: 12. The CDR3 nucleotides are TGTGCCAGCAGTTACTCCGCCGGGACAGCTTGGGAGGAGACCCAGTACTTC. Translating it yields CASSYSAGTAWEETQYF.

This clonotype turned up a few times. The genes are TRBV19 and TRBJ1-1, with 8 bases lining up with TRBD1. This CDR3 is 13 amino acids long. V dropped 6 bases and J dropped 11; count of bases not matched to a gene: 11. Per germline, CDR1 LNHDA and CDR2 SQIVND (reference sequence). CDR3 protein: CASRPTGVEVAFF. CDR3 coding DNA: TGTGCCAGTAGACCGACAGGGGTAGAGGTGGCTTTCTTT. Based on the CDR3 plus reference TRBV19 and TRBJ1-1, the full variable domain is DGGITQSPKYLFRKEGQNVTLSCEQNLNHDAMYWYRQDPGQGLRLIYYSQIVNDFQKGDIAEGYSVSREKKESFPLTVTSAQKNPTAFYLCASRPTGVEVAFFGQGTRLTVV.

This chain uses TRBV19 with TRBJ2-7, with D tentatively TRBD2 (5 bases). The CDR3 consists of 16 residues. The V gene lost 3 bases and the J gene lost 2 bases, with 17 bases spanning the gap. In germline, CDR1 is LNHDA, CDR2 SQIVND (reference sequence). The CDR3 loop is CASSIARQLGTYEQYF. The CDR3 DNA reads TGTGCCAGTAGTATTGCCCGGCAGCTCGGGACCTACGAGCAGTACTTC.

In this sample, this clonotype turned up many times. As DNA, the CDR3 is TGTGCCAGCAGTTTGACCGGGACAGGGTACAATGAGCAGTTCTTC. Translating gives CASSLTGTGYNEQFF. V gene TRBV27 combines with J gene TRBJ2-1; 9 nucleotides agree with TRBD1. Germline CDR1 is MNHEY and CDR2 is SMNVEV (reference sequence). V lost 3 bases and J lost 4; bases outside the gene matches: 4. The CDR3 sequence is 15 residues long.

This clonotype was seen repeatedly, ten times or more. The J gene is TRBJ1-2, the V gene TRBV24-1; 7 positions agree with TRBD1. Germline V gene sequence: CDR1 KGHDR, CDR2 SFDVKD. This CDR3 has 14 amino acids. The V and J ends lost 2 bases and 2 bases, in that order; junction bases with no gene match: 1. The CDR3 DNA sequence: TGTGCCACCAGTGATTCGACAGGGAACTATGGCTACACCTTC. Translation gives CATSDSTGNYGYTF.

This clonotype was observed many times. The chain joins TRBV2 to TRBJ2-7; TRBD2 matches 10 bases. The length of the CDR3 is 19 residues. Trimming removed 6 bases from V and 3 bases from J; junction bases left unmatched: 20. The V gene's germline CDR1 is SNHLY and CDR2 FYNNEI. This chain's CDR3 is CASSPGGLASFPYFYEQYF. As DNA, the CDR3 is TGTGCCAGCAGCCCCGGGGGACTAGCGTCTTTCCCGTACTTCTACGAGCAGTACTTC.

Notes on this clonotype: A single base separates this from a much larger clone, so it may be a read error. The V and J genes are TRBV20-1 and TRBJ2-7; D ambiguous. In germline, CDR1 is DFQATT, CDR2 SNEGSKA (reference sequence). The CDR3 extends over 13 amino acids. CDR3 DNA sequence: TGCAGTGCTCTACCCATCACCTCCTGCGAGCAGTACTTC. It encodes CSALPITSCEQYF.

Of note for this clonotype: A single base separates this from a much larger clone, so it may be a read error. V and J are TRBV15 and TRBJ2-3; D is perhaps TRBD2 (6 bases). CDR1 and CDR2 from the germline V gene are LNHNV and YYDKDF (reference sequence). The CDR3 spans 12 residues. The CDR3 sequence: CATGSGADTQCF. Written as DNA, the CDR3 is TGTGCCACCGGTAGCGGAGCAGATACGCAGTGTTTT.

This clonotype was seen ten or more times. The rearrangement joins TRBV5-1 to TRBJ2-1; the match to TRBD2 covers 11 bases. The CDR3 runs to 16 residues. With 7 bases clipped from V and 3 bases from J, the junction kept 9 bases outside the gene matches. CDR1 and CDR2 from the germline V gene are SGHRS and YFSETQ. The CDR3 loop reads CASYYGTSGIYNEQFF. For the CDR3, the DNA is TGCGCCAGCTACTACGGGACTAGCGGAATCTACAATGAGCAGTTCTTC.

The genes are TRBV6-2 or TRBV6-3 and TRBJ1-2; unclear D gene. The V end lost 6 bases, the J end lost 8 bases, and 22 bases lay between the germline ends. Germline V gene sequence: CDR1 MNHEY, CDR2 SVGEGT. The CDR3 is 15 residues long. The CDR3 nucleotides are TGTGCCAGCAGCCAAGATAACAGTTGGGTGGAGGGCTACACCTTC. It translates to CASSQDNSWVEGYTF.

This clonotype occurred a few times. This chain uses TRBV19 with TRBJ2-1; the match to TRBD1 covers 9 bases. The germline V gene has CDR1 LNHDA and CDR2 SQIVND (reference sequence). J was trimmed by 9 bases and V by 4 bases; bases with no gene match: 7. The CDR3 totals 14 residues. The CDR3 region has the DNA TGTGCCAGTAGTAGGGGACAGGGCATCGGTGAGCAGTTCTTC. Translating it yields CASSRGQGIGEQFF.

This clonotype turned up a few times. V and J are TRBV29-1 and TRBJ2-1; D ambiguous. The germline gives CDR1 SQVTM, CDR2 ANQGSEA. V was cut by 3 bases and J by 0 bases, with 12 bases left in between. The CDR3 contains 15 residues. CDR3 region: CSVDEGPSSYNEQFF. The CDR3, as DNA: TGCAGCGTTGATGAAGGGCCAAGCTCCTACAATGAGCAGTTCTTC.

This clonotype has a handful of counts. This rearrangement joins TRBV4-1 to TRBJ1-4; the D is unclear. V gave up 3 bases and J gave up 4 bases, with 6 bases separating them. This CDR3 region has 13 residues. Germline CDR1 MGHRA, CDR2 YSYEKL. As DNA, the CDR3 is TGCGCCAGCAGCCAGTGGGATAATGAAAAACTGTTTTTT. Translated, it gives CASSQWDNEKLFF.